This T cell receptor (beta chain) was observed in a study of beta chain features in type 1 diabetes. The authors reverse transcribed all of the isolated RNA, so sequencing captured expressed TCRB transcripts. TCRdb's table, derived via immunoSEQ multiplex PCR, lists solely in-frame clones and lacks some. Found here are 680,000 or so clones, around an eighth of them singletons; the top ten hold 0.02% to 0.025%. Study-wide results and caveats: Among patients with Type 1 diabetes, TCRB CDR3s were moderately but significantly shorter in every one of the four CD4+ subsets.

Note on this clone: No antigen is known for it.

The sequence came from a man aged 18 to 30 with type 1 diabetes. What was sequenced was naive CD4+ T cells from blood.

The CDR3 region has the DNA TGTGCCAGCAGATCAGGGGGCGAAAACTATGGCTACACCTTC. It yields the protein CASRSGGENYGYTF. The chain combines TRBV28 with TRBJ1-2; 8 nucleotides line up with TRBD1. Germline CDR1 is MDHEN and CDR2 is SYDVKM. Trimming took 6 bases from V and 2 from J; bases not matched to a gene: 5. The CDR3 contains 14 residues.